A single sample gave rise to the 29 T cell receptor beta chains below, sequenced in a study of siplizumab effects on memory and regulatory T cells (dated by TCRdb to about 2019). The library was prepared using the immunoSEQ multiplex PCR assay. Not all clones reach the TCRdb copy of this immuneACCESS table, which keeps in-frame sequences only. Checked studies attribute under half of the gap to unresolved V genes and leave the rest unexplained. Recorded for this sample are 99,000 or so clones; more than 85% of them occurred a single time. Clones ranked in the top ten supply around 0.62% of the sample. Specimen: Tregs sorted from blood. The source of these receptors is a human donor in good health.

The chain has TRBV6-5 and TRBJ1-2; no reliable D call. V lost 3 bases and J lost 7, with 9 bases in between. The CDR3 runs to 12 residues. Germline values: CDR1 MNHEY, CDR2 SVGAGI. The CDR3 sequence: CASSYRPGGYTF. In DNA, the CDR3 is TGTGCCAGCAGTTATCGTCCCGGTGGCTACACCTTC.

V and J are TRBV7-9 and TRBJ1-1; D gene ambiguous. Trimming left V 1 base short and J 9 bases short, with 9 bases between. In germline, CDR1 is SEHNR, CDR2 FQNEAQ (reference sequence). CDR3 length: 12 amino acids. The CDR3 reads CASSLDWAQAFF. The CDR3 region has the DNA TGTGCCAGCAGCTTAGATTGGGCCCAAGCTTTCTTT.

The genes are TRBV5-1 and TRBJ1-1, with D uncertain. Germline-derived CDR1 and CDR2 are SGHRS and YFSETQ. The length of the CDR3 is 14 residues. V shed 3 bases and J shed 6 bases, with 15 bases lying between them. The CDR3 here is CASSSGGHGSEAFF. The CDR3, as DNA: TGCGCCAGCAGCTCGGGAGGGCACGGGTCTGAAGCTTTCTTT. The whole variable domain, filled in from reference TRBV5-1 and TRBJ1-1, reads KAGVTQTPRYLIKTRGQQVTLSCSPISGHRSVSWYQQTPGQGLQFLFEYFSETQRNKGNFPGRFSGRQFSNSRSEMNVSTLELGDSALYLCASSSGGHGSEAFFGQGTRLTVV.

The chain has TRBV5-6 and TRBJ2-5, with D maybe TRBD1 (5 bases). Trimming removed 2 bases at V and 4 bases at J, with 12 bases between. This CDR3 has 14 amino acids. CDR1 and CDR2 (germline): SGHDT, YYEEEE. Written as DNA, the CDR3 is TGTGCCAGCAGCTTCCTAAGGGGTGGAGAGACCCAGTACTTC. Translating it yields CASSFLRGGETQYF.

This chain links TRBV7-6 with TRBJ2-5, with D possibly being TRBD2 (5 bases). The DNA end is a closer match to TRBJ2-7, so the J assignment may be wrong. This CDR3 has 13 amino acids. Per germline, CDR1 SGHVS and CDR2 FNYEAQ. CDR3: CASSPRAGYEQYF. The CDR3 nucleotides read TGTGCCAGCAGCCCCCGGGCGGGCTACGAGCAGTACTTC.

The chain joins TRBV30 to TRBJ2-2; D may be TRBD1 (6 bases). Trimming cost V 4 bases and J 4 bases, with 16 bases left between them. The germline V gene encodes CDR1 GTSNPN and CDR2 SVGIG (reference sequence). The CDR3 is 15 amino acids. The CDR3 loop reads CAWTIGGISTGELFF. In nucleotides, the CDR3 is TGTGCCTGGACAATAGGGGGAATATCCACCGGGGAGCTGTTTTTT.

The chain has TRBV6-5 and TRBJ2-5, with D maybe TRBD2 (6 bases). Germline V CDR1 and CDR2: MNHEY, SVGAGI. The CDR3 length is 15 residues. Trimming left V 6 bases short and J 8 bases short, with 22 bases between. In nucleotides, the CDR3 is TGTGCCAGCAGGAAGGGCGGGGAAGCCGGAGGAACCCAGTACTTC. Amino acids: CASRKGGEAGGTQYF.

This clone was observed a few times. The chain employs TRBV5-6 and TRBJ1-3; D is unclear. CDR1 SGHDT and CDR2 YYEEEE come from the germline V gene. The ends were cut back, 0 bases at V and 5 bases at J, with 9 bases in the middle. This CDR3 contains 14 residues. CDR3 nucleotide sequence: TGTGCCAGCAGCTTGGTCCGGGGTAGAAACACCATATATTTT. Amino acids: CASSLVRGRNTIYF.

The gene calls are TRBV11-2 and TRBJ2-1; 9 nucleotides match TRBD1. The germline V gene has CDR1 SGHAT and CDR2 FQNNGV. Trimming took 3 bases from V and 7 from J; bases not matched to a gene: 4. CDR3 size: 14 residues. The CDR3 DNA is TGTGCCAGCAGCTTGGGACAGGGAACGAATGAGCAGTTCTTC. It translates to CASSLGQGTNEQFF.

The CDR3 loop is CASAPRERVDTQYF. The CDR3 DNA sequence: TGTGCCAGCGCCCCCCGGGAGCGGGTAGATACGCAGTATTTT. The V call is TRBV25-1, the J call TRBJ2-3; a possible D gene is TRBD2 (6 bases). The V end was cut by 8 bases, the J end by 5 bases, with 17 bases between. This CDR3 contains 14 residues. Germline V gene data show CDR1 as MGHDK and CDR2 as SYGVNS.

This chain joins TRBV5-1 and TRBJ2-2; D is uncertain. V lost 4 bases to trimming and J lost 6 bases, with 10 bases between them. Germline lookup yields CDR1 SGHRS and CDR2 YFSETQ. This CDR3 region has 13 residues. In DNA, the CDR3 is TGCGCCAGCAGCCCCCACCTAGCCGGGGAGCTGTTTTTT. It codes for CASSPHLAGELFF.

This chain links TRBV5-5 with TRBJ1-2, with TRBD1 matching over 7 bases. Germline-derived CDR1 and CDR2 are SGHKS and YYEKEE (reference sequence). J lost 0 bases, V lost 6 bases, and 8 bases had no gene match. The CDR3 totals 15 residues. The CDR3: CASTPTGSTNYGYTF. The CDR3 nucleotides are TGTGCCAGCACCCCGACAGGGTCGACTAACTATGGCTACACCTTC. Drawing the rest from reference TRBV5-5 and TRBJ1-2, the complete variable domain is DAGVTQSPTHLIKTRGQQVTLRCSPISGHKSVSWYQQVLGQGPQFIFQYYEKEERGRGNFPDRFSARQFPNYSSELNVNALLLGDSALYLCASTPTGSTNYGYTFGSGTRLTVV.

About this clone: One end of the junction fails to match germline, which may point to a read error. The genes are TRBV5-1 and TRBJ2-1; TRBD2 agrees at 7 bases. The CDR3 is 16 residues long. Germline V gives CDR1 SGHRS, CDR2 YFSETQ. The CDR3 nucleotides are TGCGCCAGCACCTTGGCTAGCGGCCTTCCTGGAAGTGAGCAGTTCTTC. Its protein product is CASTLASGLPGSEQFF.

The rearrangement uses TRBV7-7 and TRBJ2-6; D gene ambiguous. The germline gives CDR1 SSHAT, CDR2 FNYEAQ (reference sequence). The length of the CDR3 is 18 residues. V was trimmed by 3 bases and J by 5 bases, leaving 20 bases between them. The CDR3 reads CASSFTYKPQSRANVLTF. As DNA, the CDR3 is TGTGCCAGCAGCTTCACGTATAAGCCACAAAGTCGGGCCAACGTCCTGACTTTC.

This clone came up once. J is TRBJ2-5 and V is TRBV4-2, with D unresolved. The germline CDR1 and CDR2 sequences are LGHNA and YNFKEQ. Trimming removed 0 bases from V and 0 bases from J, with 8 bases in between. The CDR3 has 15 amino acids. The CDR3 here is CASSQDKEYQETQYF. Here the CDR3 DNA reads TGTGCCAGCAGCCAAGATAAGGAGTACCAAGAGACCCAGTACTTC.

The chain recombines TRBV7-9 with TRBJ2-1, with D perhaps being TRBD1 or TRBD2 (5 bases each). The CDR3 runs 15 residues. Germline loops: CDR1 SEHNR, CDR2 FQNEAQ (reference sequence). The V and J ends lost 2 bases and 4 bases respectively, with 12 bases between them. As DNA, the CDR3 is TGTGCCAGCAGCTTACCCGGGGCCCTTTACAATGAGCAGTTCTTC. Translated: CASSLPGALYNEQFF.

The chain uses TRBV20-1 and TRBJ1-2; weak D call: TRBD1 (5 bases). The CDR3 loop spans 9 amino acids. V was pared by 6 bases and J by 10 bases, with 9 bases between. Germline CDR1 DFQATT, CDR2 SNEGSKA (reference sequence). The CDR3 nucleotides read TGCAGTGCCGGAGGGACCTACACCTTC. It codes for CSAGGTYTF.

This sequence joins TRBV2 and TRBJ1-5, with 7 bases aligning to TRBD1. V gave up 3 bases and J gave up 7 bases; unmatched junction bases: 9. The germline V gene has CDR1 SNHLY and CDR2 FYNNEI. The CDR3 consists of 15 residues. CDR3 sequence reads: CASSDDSGQWQPQHF. The CDR3 DNA follows: TGTGCCAGCAGTGACGATTCGGGACAGTGGCAGCCCCAGCATTTT.

The chain carries TRBV29-1 and TRBJ2-3; D possibly corresponds to TRBD2 (6 bases). Germline-derived CDR1 and CDR2 are SQVTM and ANQGSEA. V gave up 6 bases and J gave up 2 bases, with 15 bases separating them. The CDR3 sequence is 14 residues long. The CDR3 reads CSVPRRRDTDTQYF. The CDR3 nucleotides are TGCAGCGTACCCAGGAGGAGGGACACAGATACGCAGTATTTT.

In nucleotides, the CDR3 is TGTGCCAGCAGCGTAGCCAGCGGCCACTACAATGAGCAGTTCTTC. Amino acid sequence: CASSVASGHYNEQFF. The chain links TRBV9 to TRBJ2-1, with D maybe TRBD2 (5 bases). This CDR3 is built from 15 residues. Germline V gene sequence: CDR1 SGDLS, CDR2 YYNGEE. V was trimmed by 0 bases and J by 3 bases, leaving 10 bases between them.

The gene calls are TRBV7-3 and TRBJ2-5, with D possibly TRBD2 on 5 matching bases. Germline loops: CDR1 SGHTA, CDR2 FQGTGA. With 5 bases removed from V and 5 bases from J, the gap between germline ends came to 12 bases. CDR3 size: 13 residues. The CDR3 here is CASSPSREETQYF. The CDR3 coding sequence is TGTGCCAGCAGCCCTTCTAGGGAGGAGACCCAGTACTTC.

The chain combines TRBV2 with TRBJ2-7; D is unresolved. The CDR3 covers 12 residues. The V end lost 6 bases, the J end lost 2 bases, and 8 bases lay between the germline ends. Germline CDR1 SNHLY, CDR2 FYNNEI. CDR3 residues: CASRETPYEQYF. CDR3 nucleotide sequence: TGTGCCAGCAGGGAGACACCCTACGAGCAGTACTTC.

This clone was found once. V usage is TRBV28 and J usage is TRBJ1-6; D is perhaps TRBD1 (5 bases). This CDR3 has 15 residues. In germline, CDR1 is MDHEN, CDR2 SYDVKM. Trimming took 4 bases from V and 5 from J, leaving 12 bases between them. CDR3 sequence reads: CASSSPGRNNSPLHF. The CDR3 region has the DNA TGTGCCAGCAGTTCTCCGGGACGGAATAATTCACCCCTCCACTTT.

This chain links TRBV18 with TRBJ2-2, with D perhaps TRBD2 (6 bases). V dropped 0 bases and J dropped 5 bases, with 10 bases sitting between them. Germline V lookup: CDR1 KGHSH, CDR2 LQKENI. The CDR3 spans 15 residues. CDR3 coding DNA: TGTGCCAGCTCACCACCGGGCGGGGTTACCGGGGAGCTGTTTTTT. It translates to CASSPPGGVTGELFF.

The J gene is TRBJ2-7, the V gene TRBV30, with TRBD1 as a possible D gene (5 bases). Trimming cost V 2 bases and J 6 bases, with 14 bases left between them. CDR3 length: 13 amino acids. Germline CDR1 is GTSNPN and CDR2 is SVGIG (reference sequence). CDR3 region: CAWSIGALSEQYF. The CDR3 region has the DNA TGTGCCTGGAGTATAGGGGCTCTAAGCGAGCAGTACTTC.

This clone was found once. The chain combines TRBV5-1 with TRBJ1-1, with D hard to call. CDR1 is SGHRS, CDR2 YFSETQ, per germline. This CDR3 has 13 residues. Trimming left V 0 bases short and J 4 bases short, with 7 bases between. CDR3 loop: CASSLALITEAFF. CDR3 nucleotide sequence: TGCGCCAGCAGCTTGGCCCTGATCACTGAAGCTTTCTTT.

This chain joins TRBV5-1 and TRBJ2-3, with TRBD2 identical over 16 bases. This CDR3 is 16 amino acids long. Trimming cost V 4 bases and J 6 bases; bases outside gene matches: 5. CDR1 and CDR2 from the germline V gene are SGHRS and YFSETQ. In nucleotides, the CDR3 is TGCGCCAGCAGCATGGGACTAGCGGGGGGGTTCGATACGCAGTATTTT. This codes for CASSMGLAGGFDTQYF.

This clone came up a few times. The V gene is TRBV30, the J gene TRBJ1-1; no definite D call. Germline CDR1 is GTSNPN and CDR2 is SVGIG (reference sequence). V lost 1 base, J lost 1 base, and 7 bases lay in between. The length of the CDR3 is 13 residues. As DNA, the CDR3 is TGTGCCTGGAGTGCACAGAAGAACACTGAAGCTTTCTTT. Encoded protein: CAWSAQKNTEAFF.

The chain recombines TRBV10-3 with TRBJ1-2, with D unresolved. The CDR3 runs to 15 residues. Germline CDR1 ENHRY, CDR2 SYGVKD. Trimming left V 0 bases short and J 8 bases short, with 16 bases between. The CDR3, as DNA: TGTGCCATCAGTGAGTCGTACGGGAACTCGGGGGGCTACACCTTC. Its protein is CAISESYGNSGGYTF.